The source of this T cell receptor (beta chain) is a study of early T cells in non-severe SARS-CoV-2 infection. Across the whole study: With bulk RNA from unsorted whole blood as input, sequencing yielded unpaired chains. Broader study findings: VDJdb matches were skewed toward anti-spike CD8 T cell responses.

Germline CDR1 is DFQATT and CDR2 is SNEGSKA (reference sequence). The germline V and J ends were trimmed by 2 bases and 4 bases, with 11 bases remaining between them. CDR3 length: 14 amino acids. This clonotype occurred many times. Its antigen is currently unknown. Unique molecular identifier tags were affixed to discrete cDNA molecules. One entry per CDR3 protein results from TCRdb running MiXCR on the 5' RACE reads. Of about 81,000 distinct CDR3 sequences listed, more than 5% are singletons. The sequence came from an adult who was a healthcare worker with PCR-confirmed SARS-CoV-2 infection or an uninfected control (not recorded which). The sequencing sample was made of whole blood. V and J are TRBV20-1 and TRBJ1-4; D perhaps matches TRBD1 (6 bases). DNA for the CDR3: TGCAGTGCTAGACCCACAGGGATTAATGAAAAACTGTTTTTT. It is translated as CSARPTGINEKLFF.